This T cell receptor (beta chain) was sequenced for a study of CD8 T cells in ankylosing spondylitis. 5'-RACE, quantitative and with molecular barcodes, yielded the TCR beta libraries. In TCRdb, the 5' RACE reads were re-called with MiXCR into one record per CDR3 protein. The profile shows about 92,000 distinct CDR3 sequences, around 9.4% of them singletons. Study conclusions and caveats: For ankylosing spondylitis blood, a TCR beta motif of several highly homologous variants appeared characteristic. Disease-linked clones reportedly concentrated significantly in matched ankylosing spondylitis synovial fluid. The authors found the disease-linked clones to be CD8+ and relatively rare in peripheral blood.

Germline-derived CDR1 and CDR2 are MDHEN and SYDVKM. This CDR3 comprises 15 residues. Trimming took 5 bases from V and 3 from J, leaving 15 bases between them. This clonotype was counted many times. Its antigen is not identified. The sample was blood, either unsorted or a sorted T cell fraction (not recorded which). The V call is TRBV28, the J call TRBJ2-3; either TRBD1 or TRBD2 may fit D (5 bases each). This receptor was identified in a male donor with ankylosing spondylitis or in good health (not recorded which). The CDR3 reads CASSTPGTGTDTQYF. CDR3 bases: TGTGCCAGCAGTACCCCCGGGACCGGTACAGATACGCAGTATTTT.